This TCR beta chain is from a study of blood T cell repertoires in COVID-19. Study as a whole: Material from acute and convalescent COVID-19 was sourced from the United States, Italy and Spain. T cells, B-cell-depleted T cells, or PBMCs supplied cDNA or gDNA.

CDR3 size: 15 residues. Germline V gene lookup returns CDR1 SEHNR and CDR2 FQNEAQ (reference sequence). V shed 0 bases and J 8 bases; nucleotides not matched to a gene: 5. This clone was seen just once. As originally analysed: Amplification with reference gene primers provided the estimates of nucleated cell counts. Assay used: immunoSEQ multiplex PCR; TCRdb lists only in-frame clones, some missing. That table furnishes V, J and clone size, whereas the DNA furnished D and trimming. The profile shows approximately 45,000 clones, 88% of them singletons. The specimen was peripheral blood. The chain has TRBV7-9 and TRBJ1-4; 8 bases align to TRBD1. This receptor was taken from a woman aged 40 to 50 with acute or convalescent COVID-19. The CDR3 here is CASSLADRVHEKLFF. In DNA form, the CDR3 reads TGTGCCAGCAGCTTAGCGGACAGGGTACACGAAAAACTGTTTTTT.